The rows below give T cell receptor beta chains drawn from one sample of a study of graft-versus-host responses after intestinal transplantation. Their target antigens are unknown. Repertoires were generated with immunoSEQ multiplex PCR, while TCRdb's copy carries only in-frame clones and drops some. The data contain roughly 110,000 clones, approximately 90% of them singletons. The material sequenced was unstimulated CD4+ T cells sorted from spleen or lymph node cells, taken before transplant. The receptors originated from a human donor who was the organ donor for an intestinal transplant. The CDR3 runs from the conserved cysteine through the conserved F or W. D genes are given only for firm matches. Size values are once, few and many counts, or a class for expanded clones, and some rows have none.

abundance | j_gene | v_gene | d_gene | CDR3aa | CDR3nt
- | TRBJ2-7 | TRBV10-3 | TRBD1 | CAIRSGTGHNEQYF | TGTGCCATCAGGTCCGGGACAGGTCACAACGAGCAGTACTTC
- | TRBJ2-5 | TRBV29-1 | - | CSVERDNSGQETQYF | TGCAGCGTCGAGAGGGATAATTCGGGCCAAGAGACCCAGTACTTC
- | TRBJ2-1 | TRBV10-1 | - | CASSYRDNEQFF | TGCGCCAGCAGTTACAGAGACAATGAGCAGTTCTTC
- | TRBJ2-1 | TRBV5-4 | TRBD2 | CASSTTSGAYNEQFF | TGTGCCAGCAGCACAACTAGCGGGGCCTACAATGAGCAGTTCTTC
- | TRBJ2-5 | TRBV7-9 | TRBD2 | CASSSGGGGGTQYF | TGTGCCAGCTCCTCGGGCGGCGGGGGAGGGACCCAGTACTTC
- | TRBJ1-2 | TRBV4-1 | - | CASSQPGLNYGYTF | TGCGCCAGCAGCCAACCGGGACTGAACTATGGCTACACCTTC
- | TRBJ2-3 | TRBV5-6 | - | CASSPSTHTDTQYF | TGTGCCAGCAGCCCCTCTACCCACACAGATACGCAGTATTTT
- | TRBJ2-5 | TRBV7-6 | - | CASSHDQAQETQYF | TGTGCCAGCAGCCATGATCAGGCCCAAGAGACCCAGTACTTC
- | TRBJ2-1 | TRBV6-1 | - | CASGPGTTRYNEQFF | TGTGCCAGCGGGCCTGGGACAACCAGGTACAATGAGCAGTTCTTC
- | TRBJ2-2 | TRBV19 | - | CASSFGLAPGELFF | TGTGCCAGTAGTTTCGGGCTAGCTCCCGGGGAGCTGTTTTTT
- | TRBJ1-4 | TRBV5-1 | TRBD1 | CASSLGQGHEKLFF | TGCGCCAGCAGCTTGGGACAGGGACACGAAAAACTGTTTTTT
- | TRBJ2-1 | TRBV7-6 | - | CASSTGANNEQFF | TGTGCCAGCAGCACGGGAGCTAACAATGAGCAGTTCTTC
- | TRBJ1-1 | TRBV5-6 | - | CASSLDSANTEAFF | TGTGCCAGCAGCTTGGATTCAGCGAACACTGAAGCTTTCTTT
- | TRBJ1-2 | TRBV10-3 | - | CAISSDPGEVYGYTF | TGTGCCATCAGTTCGGACCCAGGGGAAGTCTATGGCTACACCTTC
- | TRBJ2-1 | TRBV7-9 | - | CASSLGGRAYNEQFF | TGTGCCAGCAGCTTAGGTGGGAGAGCTTACAATGAGCAGTTCTTC
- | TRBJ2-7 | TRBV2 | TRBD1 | CASRAGTGAYEQYF | TGTGCCAGCAGGGCCGGGACAGGGGCCTACGAGCAGTACTTC
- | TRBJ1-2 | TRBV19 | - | CATSDTNYGYTF | TGTGCCACCTCGGACACGAACTATGGCTACACCTTC
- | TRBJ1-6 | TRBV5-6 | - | CASSYPGNSPLHF | TGTGCCAGCAGTTACCCGGGGAATTCACCCCTCCACTTT
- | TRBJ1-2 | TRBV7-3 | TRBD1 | CASSSGTGSEYGYTF | TGTGCCAGCAGCTCCGGGACAGGGTCCGAATATGGCTACACCTTC
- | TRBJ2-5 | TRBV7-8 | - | CASSSPRPGIQETQYF | TGTGCCAGCAGCTCGCCCCGCCCGGGGATCCAAGAGACCCAGTACTTC
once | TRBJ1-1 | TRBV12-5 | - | CASGPRVENTEAFF | TGTGCTAGTGGTCCTCGGGTAGAGAACACTGAAGCTTTCTTT
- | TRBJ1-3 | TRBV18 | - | CASSPRGLSGNTIYF | TGTGCCAGCTCACCACGGGGTCTTTCTGGAAACACCATATATTTT
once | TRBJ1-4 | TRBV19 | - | CASSISTGQVFF | TGTGCCAGTAGTATTTCAACGGGTCAAGTGTTTTTT
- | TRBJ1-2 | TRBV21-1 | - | CASSAEGGIDYGYTF | TGTGCCAGCAGCGCAGAGGGGGGCATAGACTATGGCTACACCTTC
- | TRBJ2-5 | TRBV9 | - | CASSGRQNKETQYF | TGTGCCAGCAGCGGAAGACAGAATAAAGAGACCCAGTACTTC
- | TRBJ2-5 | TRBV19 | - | CASSFGGTGETQYF | TGTGCCAGTAGTTTCGGGGGCACGGGAGAGACCCAGTACTTC
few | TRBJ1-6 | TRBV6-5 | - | CASTASGARNSPLHF | TGTGCCAGCACCGCATCCGGGGCGCGGAATTCACCCCTCCACTTT
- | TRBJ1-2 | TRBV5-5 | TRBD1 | CASSPGGAYGYTF | TGTGCCAGCAGCCCAGGGGGCGCCTATGGCTACACCTTC
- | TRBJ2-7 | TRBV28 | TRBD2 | CASNPWGGEQYEQYF | TGTGCCAGCAACCCCTGGGGGGGGGAGCAGTACGAGCAGTACTTC
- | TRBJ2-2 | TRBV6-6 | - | CASSYSIGVNTGELFF | TGTGCCAGCAGTTACTCAATAGGGGTTAACACCGGGGAGCTGTTTTTT
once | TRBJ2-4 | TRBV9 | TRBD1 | CASSVEQGNIQYF | TGTGCCAGCAGCGTAGAACAGGGGAACATTCAGTACTTC
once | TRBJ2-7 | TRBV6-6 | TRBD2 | CASRSHSGREGEQYF | TGTGCCAGCAGGTCCCATAGCGGGAGGGAGGGCGAGCAGTACTTC
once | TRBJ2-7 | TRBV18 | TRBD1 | CASSLSVDRANEQYF | TGTGCCAGCTCACTAAGTGTGGACAGGGCTAACGAGCAGTACTTC
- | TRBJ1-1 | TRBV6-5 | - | CASSYTKGTEAFF | TGTGCCAGCAGTTACACAAAAGGGACTGAAGCTTTCTTT
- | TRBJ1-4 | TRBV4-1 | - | CASSRALSVNEKLFF | TGCGCCAGCAGCCGGGCATTGAGCGTTAATGAAAAACTGTTTTTT
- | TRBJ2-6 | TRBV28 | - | CASSLVAFSGANVLTF | TGTGCCAGCAGTTTGGTAGCTTTCTCTGGGGCCAACGTCCTGACTTTC
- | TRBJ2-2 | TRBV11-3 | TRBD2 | CASSLALPLAGAPGTGELFF | TGTGCCAGCAGCTTAGCCCTTCCCCTAGCGGGAGCCCCGGGCACCGGGGAGCTGTTTTTT
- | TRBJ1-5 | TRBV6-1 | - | CASSLTPERTQHF | TGTGCCAGCAGTTTGACTCCTGAGAGGACCCAGCATTTT
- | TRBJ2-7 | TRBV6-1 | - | CASREGPYEQYF | TGTGCCAGCAGGGAGGGGCCCTACGAGCAGTACTTC